This T cell receptor beta chain was identified during a study of blood T cell repertoires in COVID-19. Overall study: Specimens from acute and convalescent COVID-19 originated in the United States, Italy and Spain.

The CDR3 sequence is 15 residues long. Germline assignment: CDR1 SNHLY and CDR2 FYNNEI. Trimming removed 5 bases from V and 0 bases from J, with 13 bases in between. Generated by immunoSEQ multiplex PCR, the TCRdb table keeps only in-frame clones and is missing some. The data hold some 50,000 clones, with under 85% observed a single time. In its sample, this clone was seen once. This receptor was taken from an elderly man in a cohort sampled during active COVID-19. The sample comprised peripheral blood. This sequence joins TRBV2 and TRBJ1-1; D is possibly TRBD1 (6 bases). CDR3 nucleotide sequence: TGTGCCAGCAGTCTCGGACAGACCATGAACACTGAAGCTTTCTTT. This translates into CASSLGQTMNTEAFF.